This TCR beta chain is drawn from a study of early T cells in non-severe SARS-CoV-2 infection. The overall study: Chains from this unsorted whole-blood bulk RNA could not be paired.

The CDR3 is 15 amino acids. The ends lost 5 bases at V and 4 bases at J; junction bases unmatched: 8. CDR1 and CDR2 from the germline V gene are SEHNR and FQNEAQ (reference sequence). Tagging with unique molecular identifiers was applied to individual cDNA molecules. TCRdb re-called the 5' RACE reads with MiXCR, one entry per CDR3 protein. There are 68,000 or so distinct CDR3 sequences in the sample; approximately 10% occur only once, and approximately 5.9% lies in the top ten. The sample was whole blood. The sequence derives from an adult who was a healthcare worker with PCR-confirmed SARS-CoV-2 infection or an uninfected control (not recorded which). The chain recombines TRBV7-9 with TRBJ2-5; 9 bases agree with TRBD2. The CDR3 protein is CASSPIAGVGETQYF. In nucleotides, the CDR3 is TGTGCCAGCAGCCCCATAGCGGGAGTCGGAGAGACCCAGTACTTC.